The 9 T cell receptor beta chains presented below share a single source sample, sequenced in a study of T cells in Graves' hyperthyroidism and ophthalmopathy. Amplification of TCR beta CDR3 regions used RNA as the template. Carried out on the TCR CDR3, a first-round RT-PCR used the HTBI primer set. MiXCR, run by TCRdb on the multiplex PCR reads, gives a single entry per CDR3 protein. Of fewer than 350,000 distinct CDR3 sequences listed, 21% are singletons. Sequences were obtained from blood. The origin of the receptors is a woman in her 50s with Graves' hyperthyroidism.

This clonotype was detected many times. The rearrangement joins TRBV30 to TRBJ1-2; 9 positions agree with TRBD1. The V gene's germline CDR1 is GTSNPN and CDR2 SVGIG (reference sequence). The V segment lost 1 base and the J segment 7 bases; nucleotides outside the gene matches: 4. This CDR3 region has 13 residues. The CDR3 nucleotides are TGTGCCTGGAGTGCCCGGGGACAGGGTGGCTACACCTTC. Protein product: CAWSARGQGGYTF.

This clonotype appeared many times. V usage is TRBV19 and J usage is TRBJ1-2; 7 nucleotides align to TRBD1. Germline lookup yields CDR1 LNHDA and CDR2 SQIVND (reference sequence). The CDR3 is 15 residues long. V lost 5 bases and J lost 8; bases outside the gene matches: 14. This CDR3 is CASSRRDSLHIGYTF. DNA of the CDR3: TGTGCCAGTAGTCGACGGGACAGCCTTCATATAGGCTACACCTTC.

This clonotype was observed at least ten times. This rearrangement joins TRBV12-3 or TRBV12-4 to TRBJ2-1; either TRBD1 or TRBD2 may fit D (7 bases each). V was trimmed by 3 bases and J by 6 bases, leaving 15 bases between them. The CDR3 has 15 amino acids. The CDR3 coding sequence is TGTGCCAGCAGTTTGGGAGGGGGCGCTGTCAATGAGCAGTTCTTC. It translates to CASSLGGGAVNEQFF.

This clonotype has just a few counts. The chain carries TRBV5-1 and TRBJ1-3; tentatively, D is TRBD1 (5 bases). The CDR3 consists of 15 residues. V lost 2 bases and J lost 0, with 9 bases in between. Germline V CDR1 and CDR2: SGHRS, YFSETQ. CDR3 in amino acids: CASSFSDSSGNTIYF. CDR3 DNA: TGCGCCAGCAGCTTCTCAGACAGCTCTGGAAACACCATATATTTT.

This clonotype was observed many times. The CDR3: CASQGGGVYEQYF. The DNA for the CDR3 is TGTGCCAGCCAGGGAGGGGGCGTCTACGAGCAGTACTTC. The rearrangement joins TRBV28 to TRBJ2-7; the D gene could be TRBD1 or TRBD2 (7 bases each). V was trimmed by 8 bases and J by 3 bases, leaving 14 bases between them. The CDR3 sequence is 13 residues long. Germline V CDR1 and CDR2: MDHEN, SYDVKM.

This clonotype was seen ten or more times. The chain links TRBV11-1 to TRBJ1-6, with D uncertain. Germline lookup yields CDR1 SGHAT and CDR2 FQDESV (reference sequence). Trimming pared 0 bases from V and 6 bases from J, leaving 6 bases between. This CDR3 spans 14 amino acids. CDR3 amino acids: CASSLAPFNSPLHF. The CDR3 bases are TGTGCCAGCAGCTTAGCGCCGTTTAATTCACCCCTCCACTTT. Supplemented by reference TRBV11-1 and TRBJ1-6, the full variable domain reads EAEVAQSPRYKITEKSQAVAFWCDPISGHATLYWYRQILGQGPELLVQFQDESVVDDSQLPKDRFSAERLKGVDSTLKIQPAELGDSAMYLCASSLAPFNSPLHFGNGTRLTVT.

The chain combines TRBV20-1 with TRBJ1-1, with D hard to call. Germline V lookup: CDR1 DFQATT, CDR2 SNEGSKA (reference sequence). This CDR3 contains 16 residues. V was shortened by 0 bases and J by 1 base, with 15 bases between the two germline ends. The CDR3 here is CSARDGVKLQNTEAFF. The CDR3 nucleotides read TGCAGTGCTAGAGATGGCGTCAAATTACAGAACACTGAAGCTTTCTTT.

This clonotype was found many times. The chain employs TRBV7-2 and TRBJ2-3; 16 nucleotides line up with TRBD2. Germline V gene lookup returns CDR1 SGHTA and CDR2 FQGNSA. The CDR3 has 16 residues. J gave up 10 bases and V 5 bases, and 9 bases lay outside the gene matches. CDR3: CASSTAGTSGGAAQYF. DNA for the CDR3: TGTGCCAGCAGCACGGCCGGGACTAGCGGGGGGGCGGCGCAGTATTTT.

The J gene is TRBJ1-6, the V gene TRBV10-3, with 9 bases that match TRBD1. Trimming at V came to 6 bases and at J to 9 bases, leaving 6 bases not matched to a gene. Germline loops: CDR1 ENHRY, CDR2 SYGVKD. CDR3 size: 14 residues. This CDR3 reads CAISPGQGSSPLHF. CDR3 DNA sequence: TGTGCCATCAGCCCGGGACAGGGAAGTTCACCCCTCCACTTT.